A selection of T cell receptor beta chains follows, all from one sample in a study of CD8+ T cells in alopecia areata. TCRdb's table, derived via immunoSEQ multiplex PCR, lists solely in-frame clones and lacks some. The repertoire holds about 180,000 clones, with approximately 59% as singletons. The sample here was CD4+ T cells sorted from blood, taken between weeks 55 and 65, from a patient treated with tofacitinib. The receptors stem from a human donor with alopecia areata. CDR3s include the opening cysteine and the closing phenylalanine or tryptophan. The order of the fields is clone size, V gene, D gene, J gene, CDR3 DNA, CDR3 protein. D genes are given only for firm matches. Size is omitted from some rows. Given values are once, few, many or a class for expanded clones.

-,TRBV4-1,-,TRBJ2-5,TGCGCCAGCAGCCAAGAACCGAATCAAGAGACCCAGTACTTC,CASSQEPNQETQYF
once,TRBV5-6,-,TRBJ2-5,TGTGCCAGCAGCTTTGTCCGAGACAGGACCCAGTACTTC,CASSFVRDRTQYF
few,TRBV6-5,-,TRBJ2-5,TGTGCCAGCAGCCAATGGGGAGACCTCCAAGAGACCCAGTACTTC,CASSQWGDLQETQYF
-,TRBV18,-,TRBJ1-2,TGTGCCAGCTCACCGGAGATCGATACGGTCTATGGCTACACCTTC,CASSPEIDTVYGYTF
-,TRBV5-6,-,TRBJ2-3,TGTGCCAGCAGCTTGGGCCAGGGTTTCACAGATACGCAGTATTTT,CASSLGQGFTDTQYF
-,TRBV29-1,-,TRBJ2-7,TGCAGCGTTGAATCCCGGACTGGCCTGTCTAACGAGCAGTACTTC,CSVESRTGLSNEQYF
-,TRBV5-1,TRBD2,TRBJ2-7,TGCGCCAGCCAGAGCGGGAACTCCTACGAGCAGTACTTC,CASQSGNSYEQYF
-,TRBV6-5,-,TRBJ1-1,TGTGCCAGCAGTTACTCGAAAGCAAGTTTCGAAGCTTTCTTT,CASSYSKASFEAFF
-,TRBV10-2,-,TRBJ2-3,TGCGCCAGCAGTGAGCAACAGATCTGGACAGATACGCAGTATTTT,CASSEQQIWTDTQYF
-,TRBV29-1,-,TRBJ2-7,TGCAGCGTCGTATTGTTTAGCTCCTACGAGCAGTACTTC,CSVVLFSSYEQYF
-,TRBV7-2,-,TRBJ2-7,TGTGCCAGCAGCTTAAGTGGTCCTGGCTACGAGCAGTACTTC,CASSLSGPGYEQYF
-,TRBV19,-,TRBJ1-5,TGTGCCACCAAAAGCCTGGGCAATCAGCCCCAGCATTTT,CATKSLGNQPQHF
once,TRBV4-1,-,TRBJ1-4,TGCGCCAGCAGCCAAGGAGGGGCGGGACTTGTCCATGAAAAACTGTTTTTT,CASSQGGAGLVHEKLFF
-,TRBV10-3,-,TRBJ2-7,TGTGCCATCAGGGGGCTAGCCCAGACCTACGAGCAGTACTTC,CAIRGLAQTYEQYF
few,TRBV2,-,TRBJ1-5,TGTGCCAGCAAGTCCGACATGATACGCAATCAGCCCCAGCATTTT,CASKSDMIRNQPQHF
few,TRBV2,TRBD2,TRBJ2-3,TGTGCCAGCAGACTAGCGGGAGGCACAGATACGCAGTATTTT,CASRLAGGTDTQYF